This is a list of T cell receptor beta chains from one sample in a study of tumor-infiltrating lymphocytes in primary liver carcinoma. TCRdb reanalysed the multiplex PCR reads using MiXCR and keeps one entry per CDR3 protein. The sample yields 99,000 or so distinct CDR3 sequences, about three quarters seen once. Sequencing used liver tumor tissue from sampling region 5. Receptors were obtained from a woman aged 60-70 years with primary liver carcinoma and hepatitis B virus infection. CDR3s include the opening cysteine and the closing phenylalanine or tryptophan. A D gene is named only where the DNA matches it firmly. The size field is filled for only some rows; it gives once, few, many or a size class.

d_gene	v_gene	j_gene	abundance	CDR3aa	CDR3nt
NA	TRBV12-3/TRBV12-4	TRBJ1-2	many	CASSRGGRLNYGYTF	TGTGCCAGCAGTCGGGGGGGACGCCTTAACTATGGCTACACCTTC
NA	TRBV20-1	TRBJ2-7	NA	CSARDPESEQYF	TGCAGTGCTAGAGATCCAGAATCCGAGCAGTACTTC
TRBD1	TRBV11-2	TRBJ1-1	NA	CVSNPQGTGSELAEAFF	TGTGTCAGCAACCCCCAGGGGACAGGGTCGGAACTTGCTGAAGCTTTCTTT
NA	TRBV4-2	TRBJ2-7	medium-sized	CASSQGALNSYEQYF	TGTGCCAGCAGCCAGGGAGCCTTAAACTCCTACGAGCAGTACTTC
NA	TRBV12-3/TRBV12-4	TRBJ1-5	NA	CAGSLRDSNQPQHF	TGTGCCGGCAGTCTCAGGGATAGCAATCAGCCCCAGCATTTT
NA	TRBV11-1	TRBJ2-3	many	CASSLDWGSDTRYF	TGCGCCAGCAGCTTAGACTGGGGGTCAGATACGCGGTATTTT
NA	TRBV5-1	TRBJ1-2	NA	CASSLGSTLGYGYTF	TGCGCCAGCAGCTTGGGGAGCACCCTCGGGTATGGCTACACCTTC
TRBD2	TRBV12-3/TRBV12-4	TRBJ2-7	NA	CASGAPRTRDPSYEQYF	TGTGCCAGCGGTGCCCCCAGGACTAGAGATCCCTCCTATGAGCAGTACTTC
TRBD2	TRBV5-6	TRBJ2-3	NA	CASSWVGFSGGPTDTLYF	TGTGCCAGCAGCTGGGTAGGGTTCTCGGGAGGGCCAACAGATACGCTGTATTTT
NA	TRBV11-3	TRBJ1-1	NA	CAGSSRQRYEAFF	TGTGCAGGCAGCTCACGACAGAGGTATGAAGCTTTCTTT
NA	TRBV11-2	TRBJ1-2	NA	CASSLVSTANYGYTF	TGTGCCAGCAGCTTAGTTTCGACAGCAAACTATGGCTACACCTTC
NA	TRBV11-2	TRBJ2-7	medium-sized	CASSLQYEQYF	TGTGCCAGCAGTCTCCAATACGAGCAGTACTTC
NA	TRBV11-2	TRBJ1-6	NA	CVSSLEVAAISPLHF	TGTGTCAGCAGCTTGGAGGTGGCAGCTATCTCACCCCTCCACTTT
NA	TRBV12-5	TRBJ2-5	NA	CGSGFVEETQYF	TGTGGTAGTGGTTTTGTGGAAGAGACCCAGTACTTC
NA	TRBV29-1	TRBJ2-3	NA	CRVGTAMGDKQYF	TGCAGGGTCGGGACCGCAATGGGGGATAAGCAGTATTTT
NA	TRBV4-1	TRBJ1-5	NA	CARSPIETGRPQHF	TGCGCCAGGAGCCCAATAGAGACGGGTCGGCCCCAGCATTTT
NA	TRBV7-8	TRBJ2-7	few	CASSLMFAPATRERGEQYF	TGTGCCAGCAGCTTAATGTTTGCCCCGGCTACCCGAGAAAGGGGGGAGCAGTACTTC
NA	TRBV5-1	TRBJ1-1	once	CDSSLGRGDGVDNTEAFF	TGCGACAGCAGCTTGGGACGAGGAGACGGTGTGGATAACACCGAAGCTTTCTTT
NA	TRBV6-5	TRBJ1-5	NA	CVSRPRQGLTNQPQHF	TGTGTCAGCAGACCCCGGCAGGGACTAACCAATCAGCCCCAGCATTTT
NA	TRBV5-1	TRBJ2-1	few	CASSHEGGAWEQFF	TGCGCCAGCAGCCACGAGGGGGGGGCGTGGGAGCAGTTCTTC
TRBD2	TRBV5-4	TRBJ2-3	NA	CSSKAGGTSRTDTKYF	TGTTCCAGCAAGGCGGGAGGTACCTCTCGCACAGATACGAAGTATTTT
NA	TRBV29-1	TRBJ1-2	NA	CSVEESANYGYTF	TGCAGCGTTGAAGAGTCAGCTAACTATGGTTACACCTTC
NA	TRBV6-5	TRBJ1-2	NA	CAVSTGRHYGYIF	TGTGCCGTTTCTACAGGGCGACACTATGGTTACATCTTC
NA	TRBV12-3/TRBV12-4	TRBJ1-5	NA	CASNFAGNQPRHF	TGTGCCAGCAATTTCGCAGGGAATCAGCCCCGGCATTTT
NA	TRBV28	TRBJ2-5	few	CASSSRTRNQETQYF	TGTGCCAGCAGCTCCAGGACTCGCAACCAAGAGACCCAGTACTTC
NA	TRBV6-6	TRBJ2-3	once	CARSPTATDTHYF	TGTGCCAGGAGCCCGACAGCCACAGATACGCACTATTTT
TRBD2	TRBV29-1	TRBJ2-1	NA	CGGHPASGTPRKSAQFF	TGCGGCGGCCACCCGGCTAGCGGGACGCCCCGAAAGAGTGCGCAGTTCTTC
NA	TRBV28	TRBJ1-5	NA	CTSRRGRSNQPQHF	TGTACCAGCAGAAGAGGACGTAGCAATCAGCCCCAGCATTTT
NA	TRBV5-6	TRBJ2-7	NA	CASSRPFPREPSYEQYF	TGTGCCAGTAGCCGGCCCTTTCCCCGGGAGCCCTCCTACGAGCAGTACTTC
NA	TRBV5-5	TRBJ2-7	NA	CARSLGQATSYEQYF	TGTGCCCGCAGCCTAGGTCAAGCAACCTCCTACGAGCAGTATTTC
NA	TRBV29-1	TRBJ1-1	NA	CSTNQGTNTEAFF	TGCAGCACGAACCAGGGCACGAACACTGAGGCTTTCTTT